This TCR beta chain was observed in a study of breast tumors, draining lymph nodes, adjacent tissues. Study results and limitations: Tumor and nontumor repertoires were significantly more similar in luminal-like than in basal-like breast cancer. Tumors had less TCR diversity than lymph nodes, more than nontumor tissue.

Each CDR3 protein gets one entry after TCRdb re-called the multiplex PCR reads with MiXCR. Seen here are approximately 230,000 distinct CDR3 sequences, less than 40% observed once, and the top ten hold 3% to 4.5%. Of note for this clonotype: Its antigen remains unknown.

The lymph nodes were axillary draining lymph nodes from breast cancer patients. Between the trimmed V and J ends, which lost 7 bases and 9 bases, there was a span of 16 bases. The CDR3 loop spans 12 amino acids. The germline V gene encodes CDR1 SQVTM and CDR2 ANQGSEA. Sequences were obtained from axillary lymph node tissue. This receptor was taken from a female donor with breast cancer. Some clones in this sample may be carry-over from other donors' samples. J is TRBJ2-1 and V is TRBV29-1; D is possibly TRBD1 or TRBD2 (6 bases each). CDR3: CSASSGGGEQFF. As DNA, the CDR3 is TGCAGCGCCAGCTCCGGAGGGGGTGAGCAGTTCTTC.